What follows are 30 T cell receptor beta chains derived from one specimen sequenced in a study of T cell responses to AZD1222 COVID-19 vaccine. The assay was immunoSEQ multiplex PCR, and TCRdb's table has in-frame clones only and misses some. This table holds some 100,000 clones, about nine tenths found once. The input for sequencing was peripheral blood, taken on day 0 of AZD1222 vaccination. The receptors were gathered from an adult in good health.

This clone was observed a single time. The chain couples TRBV11-2 to TRBJ1-6; 9 bases align to TRBD1. The CDR3 consists of 14 residues. The V gene's germline CDR1 is SGHAT and CDR2 FQNNGV. V was clipped by 3 bases and J by 10 bases; unmatched bases: 4. The CDR3 DNA sequence: TGTGCCAGCAGCTTGGGGACAGGGTTGTCACCCCTCCACTTT. Residues: CASSLGTGLSPLHF.

The chain is built from TRBV6-2 or TRBV6-3 and TRBJ1-1; D is perhaps TRBD1 (5 bases). Germline CDR1 and CDR2: MNHEY and SVGEGT. The CDR3 has 17 amino acids. The germline V and J ends were trimmed by 2 bases and 7 bases, with 23 bases remaining between them. CDR3: CASSYISTAWEHDEAFF. The CDR3 DNA reads TGTGCCAGCAGTTACATCTCGACAGCTTGGGAACATGATGAAGCTTTCTTT.

The chain carries TRBV5-1 and TRBJ1-3; 8 nucleotides align to TRBD1. CDR1 and CDR2 from the germline V gene are SGHRS and YFSETQ. The junction had 10 bases not matched to a gene; V was cut back by 0 bases and J by 5 bases. The CDR3 totals 17 residues. The CDR3 DNA reads TGCGCCAGCAGCTTGGGATCCCTCGACAGGGGACGAAACACCATATATTTT. Its protein is CASSLGSLDRGRNTIYF.

This clone has only a few counts. This chain joins TRBV14 and TRBJ2-5, with D tentatively TRBD2 (6 bases). This CDR3 is built from 16 residues. Germline CDR1 is SGHDN and CDR2 is FVKESK. Trimming pared 1 base from V and 4 bases from J, leaving 16 bases between. The CDR3 DNA is TGTGCCAGCAGCCAAGGGAGGGAGTCTATCGGAGAGACCCAGTACTTC. The encoded protein is CASSQGRESIGETQYF.

V and J are TRBV5-6 and TRBJ2-5; D is perhaps TRBD2 (6 bases). Germline CDR1 and CDR2: SGHDT and YYEEEE. This CDR3 is 15 amino acids long. Trimming left V 2 bases short and J 1 base short, with 12 bases between. CDR3 residues: CASSFELAVQETQYF. The CDR3 bases are TGTGCCAGCAGCTTTGAACTAGCCGTCCAAGAGACCCAGTACTTC.

The chain combines TRBV5-1 with TRBJ2-5, with 7 bases that match TRBD1. The CDR3 has 13 amino acids. From germline, CDR1 is SGHRS and CDR2 YFSETQ. The V and J ends lost 4 bases and 2 bases, in that order; junction bases with no gene match: 2. In DNA, the CDR3 is TGCGCCAGCAGCGAGGGACAGCAAGAGACCCAGTACTTC. This sequence encodes CASSEGQQETQYF.

The chain has TRBV9 and TRBJ1-6; 9 nucleotides match TRBD1. Germline V lookup: CDR1 SGDLS, CDR2 YYNGEE. The CDR3 totals 14 residues. J was trimmed by 9 bases and V by 4 bases; bases with no gene match: 5. The CDR3 DNA follows: TGTGCCAGCAGCCCCACGACAGGGGGTTCACCCCTCCACTTT. It encodes CASSPTTGGSPLHF. Based on the CDR3 plus reference TRBV9 and TRBJ1-6, the full variable domain is DSGVTQTPKHLITATGQRVTLRCSPRSGDLSVYWYQQSLDQGLQFLIQYYNGEERAKGNILERFSAQQFPDLHSELNLSSLELGDSALYFCASSPTTGGSPLHFGNGTRLTVT.

The V call is TRBV18, the J call TRBJ2-1; no definite D call. Germline V gives CDR1 KGHSH, CDR2 LQKENI. CDR3 size: 13 residues. V lost 3 bases to trimming and J lost 4 bases, with 7 bases between them. This CDR3 reads CASSPNPYNEQFF. CDR3 nucleotides: TGTGCCAGCTCACCGAATCCATACAATGAGCAGTTCTTC.

This chain links TRBV19 with TRBJ1-5, with D unclear. V lost 3 bases and J lost 2, with 14 bases in between. CDR3 length equals 16 residues. Germline CDR1 and CDR2: LNHDA and SQIVND (reference sequence). The CDR3 DNA is TGTGCCAGTAGTATGGGCCAGGCGGTCGGCAATCAGCCCCAGCATTTT. Residues: CASSMGQAVGNQPQHF.

This chain uses TRBV7-9 with TRBJ1-6, with a weak D call TRBD1 (6 bases). With 5 bases removed from V and 1 base from J, the gap between germline ends came to 12 bases. Per germline, CDR1 SEHNR and CDR2 FQNEAQ (reference sequence). This CDR3 is 16 amino acids long. CDR3 loop: CASSPRGGSYNSPLHF. CDR3 coding DNA: TGTGCCAGCAGCCCGAGGGGGGGATCCTATAATTCACCCCTCCACTTT.

This clone showed up just once. V and J are TRBV12-5 and TRBJ1-2; 11 nucleotides line up with TRBD1. The CDR3 covers 15 residues. Germline V CDR1 and CDR2: LGHNT, FRNRAP. V lost 1 base, J lost 7 bases, and 5 bases stayed unmatched. In DNA, the CDR3 is TGTGCTAGTGGTTTGGGGACAGGGGGCGTCTTTGGCTACACCTTC. Its protein product is CASGLGTGGVFGYTF.

The chain joins TRBV6-1 to TRBJ2-5; TRBD1 matches at 10 bases. The CDR3 consists of 14 residues. V was clipped by 3 bases and J by 7 bases; unmatched bases: 5. Germline V gene data show CDR1 as MNHNS and CDR2 as SASEGT. CDR3 sequence: CASSDDRGRGTQYF. Here the CDR3 DNA reads TGTGCCAGCAGTGACGACAGGGGGCGCGGGACCCAGTACTTC.

This clone was seen just once. V gene TRBV30 combines with J gene TRBJ2-1, with TRBD1 matching over 7 bases. The CDR3 spans 13 residues. V gave up 5 bases and J gave up 3 bases; unmatched junction bases: 4. Germline V lookup: CDR1 GTSNPN, CDR2 SVGIG (reference sequence). DNA of the CDR3: TGTGCCTGGGACCGGGACAGCTACAATGAGCAGTTCTTC. Amino acids: CAWDRDSYNEQFF. The entire variable domain, with the rest obtained from reference TRBV30 and TRBJ2-1, is as follows: SQTIHQWPATLVQPVGSPLSLECTVEGTSNPNLYWYRQAAGRGLQLLFYSVGIGQISSEVPQNLSASRPQDRQFILSSKKLLLSDSGFYLCAWDRDSYNEQFFGPGTRLTVL.

The genes are TRBV12-3 or TRBV12-4 and TRBJ2-2; no clear D. V dropped 0 bases and J dropped 6 bases, with 5 bases sitting between them. The CDR3 is 13 residues long. In nucleotides, the CDR3 is TGTGCCAGCAGTTTAGCGCTGGCCGGGGAGCTGTTTTTT. Translated: CASSLALAGELFF.

The chain carries TRBV10-3 and TRBJ2-1; 8 positions agree with TRBD1. Germline V gene lookup returns CDR1 ENHRY and CDR2 SYGVKD. Losses at the gene ends were 6 bases for V and 5 bases for J; bases not matched to a gene: 6. The CDR3 covers 14 residues. The CDR3 DNA follows: TGTGCCATCAGGGGTGGACAGGGTGACAATGAGCAGTTCTTC. Encoded protein: CAIRGGQGDNEQFF.

This chain connects TRBV6-5 to TRBJ1-2; 7 positions agree with TRBD1. CDR1 is MNHEY and CDR2 is SVGAGI in the germline V gene. This CDR3 has 16 amino acids. V lost 0 bases and J lost 4; bases outside the gene matches: 8. CDR3 bases: TGTGCCAGCAGTTACTCGTCAAAAGGGGGCGCCTATGGCTACACCTTC. This encodes CASSYSSKGGAYGYTF.

V usage is TRBV7-2 and J usage is TRBJ2-3; either TRBD1 or TRBD2 may fit D (5 bases each). CDR3 length equals 14 residues. The germline V gene has CDR1 SGHTA and CDR2 FQGNSA. The V gene lost 4 bases and the J gene lost 4 bases, with 12 bases spanning the gap. The CDR3 spells CASSSRDRADTQYF. In DNA, the CDR3 is TGTGCCAGCAGCTCCCGGGACCGTGCAGATACGCAGTATTTT.

This clone was recorded once. CDR3 amino acids: CAWSLQDNSPLHF. The DNA of the CDR3 is TGTGCCTGGAGTTTACAGGATAATTCACCCCTCCACTTT. J is TRBJ1-6 and V is TRBV30, with D tentatively TRBD1 (5 bases). The CDR3 is 13 amino acids. Trimming cost V 2 bases and J 5 bases, with 7 bases left between them. Germline values: CDR1 GTSNPN, CDR2 SVGIG (reference sequence).

The chain joins TRBV27 to TRBJ2-5; D is unresolved. CDR1 is MNHEY and CDR2 is SMNVEV in the germline V gene (reference sequence). The CDR3 is 13 amino acids. Deletions cut 6 bases from V and 4 bases from J, with 12 bases between. This CDR3 is CASSRWPGETQYF. The DNA of the CDR3 is TGTGCCAGCAGCCGCTGGCCCGGAGAGACCCAGTACTTC.

The chain combines TRBV19 with TRBJ1-4, with D perhaps matching TRBD1 (5 bases). CDR3 length equals 18 residues. The germline V gene encodes CDR1 LNHDA and CDR2 SQIVND (reference sequence). Trimming left V 4 bases short and J 8 bases short, with 26 bases between. The CDR3 DNA follows: TGTGCCAGTAGTAGGCCATCAGCGGGGGGAGGGGAGAGAGAAAAACTGTTTTTT. It translates to CASSRPSAGGGEREKLFF.

The V gene is TRBV19, the J gene TRBJ2-3; D is undetermined. V was pared by 1 base and J by 1 base, with 6 bases between. Germline CDR1 is LNHDA and CDR2 is SQIVND (reference sequence). The CDR3 spans 14 residues. The CDR3 loop reads CASSIGGRTDTQYF. As DNA, the CDR3 is TGTGCCAGTAGTATAGGCGGACGCACAGATACGCAGTATTTT.

This clone was seen a single time. The chain couples TRBV5-1 to TRBJ1-2, with TRBD1 matching over 9 bases. CDR1 is SGHRS and CDR2 is YFSETQ in the germline V gene. This CDR3 region has 13 residues. Germline trimming cut 4 bases from V and 6 bases from J; bases unmatched to any gene: 4. The CDR3 DNA reads TGCGCCAGCAGCGATACAGGGGGCCATGGCTACACCTTC. Protein product: CASSDTGGHGYTF.

The chain links TRBV27 to TRBJ2-7; 7 bases map to TRBD1. This CDR3 comprises 13 residues. J gave up 0 bases and V 5 bases, and 1 base lay outside the gene matches. Germline V lookup: CDR1 MNHEY, CDR2 SMNVEV (reference sequence). The CDR3 nucleotides read TGTGCCAGCAGTACAGGGGCCTCCTACGAGCAGTACTTC. It codes for CASSTGASYEQYF.

CDR3 nucleotide sequence: TGCGCCAGCATGGACCCAGCCTTAACTAATGAAAAACTGTTTTTT. Protein product: CASMDPALTNEKLFF. This chain connects TRBV10-2 to TRBJ1-4; no clear D. This CDR3 has 15 residues. Trimming cost V 7 bases and J 1 base, with 13 bases left between them. Germline V gene data show CDR1 as WSHSY and CDR2 as SAAADI.

V usage is TRBV4-1 and J usage is TRBJ1-1, with D possibly matching TRBD1 (5 bases). This CDR3 spans 17 amino acids. Germline loops: CDR1 MGHRA, CDR2 YSYEKL. Trimming cost V 3 bases and J 3 bases, with 20 bases left between them. The DNA for the CDR3 is TGCGCCAGCAGCCATCCTTCCCGATGGGGGGTAGACACTGAAGCTTTCTTT. Amino acid sequence: CASSHPSRWGVDTEAFF.

V usage is TRBV6-5 and J usage is TRBJ2-7; 12 bases agree with TRBD2. Trimming removed 6 bases from V and 2 bases from J; junction bases left unmatched: 5. Germline lookup yields CDR1 MNHEY and CDR2 SVGAGI. There are 15 residues in the CDR3. CDR3 region: CASSPGLAGTYEQYF. In DNA form, the CDR3 reads TGTGCCAGCAGCCCAGGACTAGCGGGGACCTACGAGCAGTACTTC.

The CDR3 protein is CASTQGGGNQPQHF. The CDR3 DNA reads as TGTGCCAGCACTCAGGGTGGTGGTAATCAGCCCCAGCATTTT. The chain is built from TRBV6-6 and TRBJ1-5; D perhaps matches TRBD1 (5 bases). The germline gives CDR1 MNHNY, CDR2 SVGAGI (reference sequence). The CDR3 is made up of 14 amino acids. Trimming removed 7 bases from V and 4 bases from J, with 14 bases in between.

The V and J genes are TRBV5-4 and TRBJ1-5, with D possibly being TRBD1 (5 bases). Per germline, CDR1 SGHNT and CDR2 YYREEE (reference sequence). The CDR3 is 15 amino acids. Trimming pared 1 base from V and 1 base from J, leaving 9 bases between. The CDR3 sequence: CASSLTGDSNQPQHF. In nucleotides, the CDR3 is TGTGCCAGCAGCTTGACCGGGGACAGCAATCAGCCCCAGCATTTT.

This clone was observed once. CDR3 protein: CASSQIRTGGNQPQHF. In DNA form, the CDR3 reads TGTGCCAGCAGCCAGATACGGACAGGGGGCAATCAGCCCCAGCATTTT. The chain couples TRBV7-2 to TRBJ1-5; TRBD1 aligns across 9 bases. Germline trimming cut 5 bases from V and 2 bases from J; bases unmatched to any gene: 7. This CDR3 has 16 residues. Germline CDR1 SGHTA, CDR2 FQGNSA.

The CDR3 DNA is TGCGCCAGCAGCCATCCCGGGGAGGCGTACAATGAGCAGTTCTTC. Its translation is CASSHPGEAYNEQFF. This chain uses TRBV4-3 with TRBJ2-1; maybe TRBD2 (6 bases). The CDR3 is 15 residues long. CDR1 and CDR2 (germline): LGHNA, YSLEER. The V end lost 3 bases, the J end lost 4 bases, and 13 bases lay between the germline ends.